The rows below give T cell receptor beta chains drawn from one sample of a study of CD8 T cells in cerebrospinal fluid in Alzheimer's disease. TCRdb reprocessed the 10x single-cell sequencing reads; each CDR3 protein has one entry and no DNA is given. Recorded here are under 550 distinct CDR3 sequences; the top ten clones represent under 35%. What was sequenced was cerebrospinal fluid. The receptors originated from a human donor with Alzheimer's disease. The CDR3 runs from the conserved cysteine through the conserved F or W. Clone size is shown for a subset of rows, as once, few, many or a class of expanded clone.

CDR3aa: CASSSVLGELFF
abundance: large
j_gene: TRBJ2-2
v_gene: TRBV28

CDR3aa: CASSLEFLRGLATPGTQYF
abundance: large
j_gene: TRBJ2-5
v_gene: TRBV7-6

CDR3aa: CSARGGGQESSYEQYF
abundance: NA
j_gene: TRBJ2-7
v_gene: TRBV20-1

CDR3aa: CSAHLRGRDRAFYNEQFF
abundance: large
j_gene: TRBJ2-1
v_gene: TRBV20-1

CDR3aa: CASSNPAGQGDEQYF
abundance: medium-sized
j_gene: TRBJ2-7
v_gene: TRBV5-1

CDR3aa: CASSYRTAVGQFF
abundance: large
j_gene: TRBJ2-1
v_gene: TRBV12-3/TRBV12-4

CDR3aa: CASSVRQESPLHF
abundance: medium-sized
j_gene: TRBJ1-6
v_gene: TRBV19

CDR3aa: CASKLGVGRGSQETQYF
abundance: NA
j_gene: TRBJ2-5
v_gene: TRBV11-2

CDR3aa: CASSFSRGEDEQYF
abundance: large
j_gene: TRBJ2-7
v_gene: TRBV7-9

CDR3aa: CASSFAGGMGTEAFF
abundance: medium-sized
j_gene: TRBJ1-1
v_gene: TRBV27

CDR3aa: CASSFITAYEQYF
abundance: large
j_gene: TRBJ2-7
v_gene: TRBV5-6

CDR3aa: CASSINGADTQYF
abundance: large
j_gene: TRBJ2-3
v_gene: TRBV19

CDR3aa: CASSLATGGPEKLFF
abundance: medium-sized
j_gene: TRBJ1-4
v_gene: TRBV5-1

CDR3aa: CASSLDPGAYEQYF
abundance: medium-sized
j_gene: TRBJ2-7
v_gene: TRBV7-8

CDR3aa: CASSVVGTSGGNTIYF
abundance: large
j_gene: TRBJ1-3
v_gene: TRBV9

CDR3aa: CASSSGGGNQPQHF
abundance: large
j_gene: TRBJ1-5
v_gene: TRBV5-1

CDR3aa: CASRGDNLGTQYF
abundance: medium-sized
j_gene: TRBJ2-5
v_gene: TRBV12-3/TRBV12-4

CDR3aa: CATAPRGSRPDTQYF
abundance: large
j_gene: TRBJ2-3
v_gene: TRBV28

CDR3aa: CASSLSDRVEEQYF
abundance: medium-sized
j_gene: TRBJ2-7
v_gene: TRBV11-2

CDR3aa: CASSLEDRVFDYGYTF
abundance: medium-sized
j_gene: TRBJ1-2
v_gene: TRBV7-2

CDR3aa: CASSQGPSSGSYEQYF
abundance: medium-sized
j_gene: TRBJ2-7
v_gene: TRBV4-3

CDR3aa: CASGGVDEQYF
abundance: large
j_gene: TRBJ2-7
v_gene: TRBV12-5

CDR3aa: CASSPPSCWANQPQHF
abundance: large
j_gene: TRBJ1-5
v_gene: TRBV4-1

CDR3aa: CASSLSGTGGNQPQHF
abundance: NA
j_gene: TRBJ1-5
v_gene: TRBV5-4

CDR3aa: CASSSRGVNEQFF
abundance: NA
j_gene: TRBJ2-1
v_gene: TRBV7-2

CDR3aa: CASSPTKETQYF
abundance: large
j_gene: TRBJ2-5
v_gene: TRBV18

CDR3aa: CASSSPGQGSYEQYF
abundance: large
j_gene: TRBJ2-7
v_gene: TRBV5-4

CDR3aa: CASSFQGAASTYEQYF
abundance: large
j_gene: TRBJ2-7
v_gene: TRBV7-8

CDR3aa: CASSPRPNPDTQYF
abundance: NA
j_gene: TRBJ2-3
v_gene: TRBV4-3

CDR3aa: CASWDYNTDTQYF
abundance: medium-sized
j_gene: TRBJ2-3
v_gene: TRBV28

CDR3aa: CASSQDRDRYTGELFF
abundance: hyperexpanded
j_gene: TRBJ2-2
v_gene: TRBV4-2

CDR3aa: CASSSLAGTGGYEQYF
abundance: medium-sized
j_gene: TRBJ2-7
v_gene: TRBV12-3/TRBV12-4

CDR3aa: CASSQEAETQYF
abundance: large
j_gene: TRBJ2-5
v_gene: TRBV3-1

CDR3aa: CASSLYPLLGGEAFF
abundance: NA
j_gene: TRBJ1-1
v_gene: TRBV27

CDR3aa: CASSLDNRGAIYF
abundance: medium-sized
j_gene: TRBJ1-3
v_gene: TRBV12-3/TRBV12-4

CDR3aa: CASSQDRASEGQYF
abundance: medium-sized
j_gene: TRBJ2-3
v_gene: TRBV4-2

CDR3aa: CASSSRTGRFTGANVLTF
abundance: large
j_gene: TRBJ2-6
v_gene: TRBV12-3/TRBV12-4